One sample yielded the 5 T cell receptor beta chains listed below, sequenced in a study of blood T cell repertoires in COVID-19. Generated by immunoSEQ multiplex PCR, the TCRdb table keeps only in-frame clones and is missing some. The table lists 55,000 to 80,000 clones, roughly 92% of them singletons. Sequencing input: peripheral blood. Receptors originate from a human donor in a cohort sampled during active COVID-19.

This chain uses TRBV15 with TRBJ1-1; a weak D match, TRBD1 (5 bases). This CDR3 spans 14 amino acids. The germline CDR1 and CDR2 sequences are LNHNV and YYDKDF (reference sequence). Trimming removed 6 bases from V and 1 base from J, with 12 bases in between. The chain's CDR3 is CATRPGEPNTEAFF. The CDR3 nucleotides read TGTGCCACCAGGCCGGGGGAGCCGAACACTGAAGCTTTCTTT.

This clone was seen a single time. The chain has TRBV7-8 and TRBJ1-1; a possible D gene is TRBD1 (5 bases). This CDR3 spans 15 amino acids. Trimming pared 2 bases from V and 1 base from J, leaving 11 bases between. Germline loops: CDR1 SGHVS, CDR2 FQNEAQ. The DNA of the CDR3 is TGTGCCAGCAGCTTAATGGGGCAGGGGAACACTGAAGCTTTCTTT. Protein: CASSLMGQGNTEAFF.

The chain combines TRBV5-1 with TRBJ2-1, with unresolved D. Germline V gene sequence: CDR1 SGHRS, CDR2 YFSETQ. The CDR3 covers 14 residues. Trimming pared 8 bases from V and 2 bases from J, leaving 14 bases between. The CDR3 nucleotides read TGCGCCAGTAACGACAACCACCCCTACAATGAGCAGTTCTTC. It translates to CASNDNHPYNEQFF.

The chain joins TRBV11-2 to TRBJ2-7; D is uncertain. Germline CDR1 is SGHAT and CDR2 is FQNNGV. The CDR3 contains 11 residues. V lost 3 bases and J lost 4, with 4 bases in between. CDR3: CASSLEYEQYF. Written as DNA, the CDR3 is TGTGCCAGCAGCTTGGAGTACGAGCAGTACTTC.

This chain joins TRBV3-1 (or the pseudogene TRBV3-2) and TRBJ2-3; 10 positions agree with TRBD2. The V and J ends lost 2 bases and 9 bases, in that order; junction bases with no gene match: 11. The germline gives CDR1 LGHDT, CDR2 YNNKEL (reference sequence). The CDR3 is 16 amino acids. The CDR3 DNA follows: TGTGCCAGCAGCCAATACGGACTAGCGGAAAAGGGGACGCAGTATTTT. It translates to CASSQYGLAEKGTQYF.